The 17 T cell receptor beta chains given below trace back to one sample, sequenced in a study of post-analysis software for immune sequencing data. Study-level results: TRBV5-6, TRBV5-1 and TRBV20-1 belonged to a set of roughly five TRBV segments that were more frequent in patients than controls.

Each TCR beta cDNA library carried unique molecular identifiers. TCRdb fed the PCR reads into MiXCR, producing one record per CDR3 protein. The repertoire has approximately 730,000 distinct CDR3 sequences, 30% of them found once; the top ten carry about 0.5%. No antigens are known for them. The specimen was blood. The receptors derive from a girl aged 5 to 17 with multiple sclerosis.

Concerning this clonotype itself: A junction end diverges from the germline sequence, so it may reflect a read error. This chain uses TRBV7-2 with TRBJ2-3, with D perhaps being TRBD1 or TRBD2 (6 bases each). There are 17 residues in the CDR3. The germline gives CDR1 SGHTA, CDR2 FQGNSA. The CDR3 region has the DNA TGTGCCAGCAGCCTAGGAAGGGGGGCGAGGTCTGCGGATACGCGGTATTTT. It encodes CASSLGRGARSADTRYF.

As to this clonotype: Germline is not matched at one junction end, which may reflect a read error. The chain carries TRBV27 and TRBJ2-3; D ambiguous. The length of the CDR3 is 17 residues. The germline CDR1 and CDR2 sequences are MNHEY and SMNVEV (reference sequence). In nucleotides, the CDR3 is TGTACCAGCACCCATCACGGTACTAACGGATTATGGGCTACGCAGTATTTT. Protein: CTSTHHGTNGLWATQYF.

There are a few counts of this clonotype. The chain combines TRBV12-3 or TRBV12-4 with TRBJ2-3, with D perhaps TRBD2 (6 bases). The CDR3 loop spans 14 amino acids. The ends were cut back, 3 bases at V and 7 bases at J, with 14 bases in the middle. This CDR3 reads CASSFSSEGNTQYF. Here the CDR3 DNA reads TGTGCCAGCAGTTTTAGTTCGGAGGGGAATACGCAGTATTTT.

This chain connects TRBV20-1 to TRBJ2-1; TRBD2 matches 7 bases. Germline V gene lookup returns CDR1 DFQATT and CDR2 SNEGSKA (reference sequence). Germline trimming cut 3 bases from V and 9 bases from J; bases unmatched to any gene: 20. The CDR3 extends over 17 amino acids. The CDR3 region has the DNA TGCAGTGCTAGGGACGACGAGGCGGGAGTGCGTAGTGGTGAGCAGTTCTTC. This sequence encodes CSARDDEAGVRSGEQFF.

This clonotype has just a few counts. Here the CDR3 reads CASSQALAGRYEQYF. CDR3 coding DNA: TGCGCCAGCAGCCAAGCACTAGCGGGACGGTACGAGCAGTACTTC. The chain combines TRBV4-3 with TRBJ2-5; 10 nucleotides line up with TRBD2. The J call is doubtful: the DNA matches TRBJ2-7 better. Germline V CDR1 and CDR2: LGHNA, YSLEER. This CDR3 contains 15 residues.

This sequence joins TRBV5-6 and TRBJ2-7; the D call may be TRBD1 or TRBD2 (5 bases each). V was trimmed by 1 base and J by 3 bases, leaving 14 bases between them. Germline V gene data show CDR1 as SGHDT and CDR2 as YYEEEE. This CDR3 is built from 15 residues. This chain's CDR3 is CASSLPGRRDYEQYF. For the CDR3, the DNA is TGTGCCAGCAGCTTGCCGGGACGGAGAGACTACGAGCAGTACTTC.

The chain links TRBV27 to TRBJ2-1; 10 bases agree with TRBD2. The V gene end was trimmed by 5 bases and the J gene end by 8 bases; junction bases not matched to a gene: 6. Germline CDR1 reads MNHEY; CDR2 reads SMNVEV (reference sequence). This CDR3 has 14 residues. The CDR3 here is CASSLAGESHEQFF. CDR3 coding DNA: TGTGCCAGCAGTCTAGCGGGAGAGAGTCATGAGCAGTTCTTC.

This chain uses TRBV5-5 with TRBJ1-2; a weak D match, TRBD1 (6 bases). The CDR3 consists of 15 residues. V was trimmed by 2 bases and J by 6 bases, leaving 17 bases between them. Germline CDR1 reads SGHKS; CDR2 reads YYEKEE (reference sequence). CDR3 amino acids: CASSFYHGSGDGYTF. CDR3 nucleotide sequence: TGTGCCAGCAGCTTTTACCACGGCTCAGGGGATGGCTACACCTTC.

A note on this clonotype: One end of the junction is discordant with germline, which a read error may explain. This chain links TRBV7-2 with TRBJ2-7; D remains ambiguous. The CDR3 contains 13 residues. Per the germline V gene, CDR1 is SGHTA and CDR2 is FQGNSA. The CDR3 DNA sequence: TGTGCCAGCAGCTTAGAAATGAACTACGGGCAGTACTTC. It is translated as CASSLEMNYGQYF.

This sequence joins TRBV12-3 or TRBV12-4 and TRBJ2-7; TRBD2 aligns across 11 bases. The trim removed 5 bases at V and 2 bases at J, leaving 8 bases unmatched. The CDR3 runs 16 residues. CDR3 nucleotides: TGTGCCAGCAGTCAGATGACTAGCGGGAAGGCCTACGAGCAGTACTTC. It codes for CASSQMTSGKAYEQYF.

This chain links TRBV6-6 with TRBJ1-3, with no clear D. Germline lookup yields CDR1 MNHNY and CDR2 SVGAGI (reference sequence). The germline V and J ends were trimmed by 2 bases and 2 bases, with 4 bases remaining between them. The CDR3 totals 13 residues. As DNA, the CDR3 is TGTGCCAGCAGTTACCCGACTGGAAACACCATATATTTT. Translation gives CASSYPTGNTIYF.

In its sample, this clonotype was seen many times. The chain carries TRBV6-7 and TRBJ2-7; D is perhaps TRBD2 (6 bases). TRBV6-7 is classed as an ORF, of uncertain function. Trimming cost V 11 bases and J 4 bases, with 12 bases left between them. The CDR3 covers 11 residues. The CDR3 DNA sequence: TGTGCCGCGGGTGGGACTTACGAGCAGTACTTC. This encodes CAAGGTYEQYF.

This clonotype was seen more than once but under ten times. The chain couples TRBV6-5 to TRBJ2-1, with 7 bases matching TRBD2. V trimming: 5 bases; J trimming: 5 bases; junction bases outside the gene matches: 9. Germline V gene sequence: CDR1 MNHEY, CDR2 SVGAGI. The CDR3 is made up of 15 amino acids. The CDR3 reads CASSRGESVHNEQFF. The CDR3 DNA is TGTGCCAGCAGTCGGGGGGAATCCGTGCACAATGAGCAGTTCTTC.

J is TRBJ2-5 and V is TRBV7-2; D possibly matches TRBD1 or TRBD2 (6 bases each). The DNA end is more similar to TRBJ2-7, so the J call may be wrong. Germline CDR1 is SGHTA and CDR2 is FQGNSA. This CDR3 has 16 residues. This chain's CDR3 is CASSPRGPNHPGEQYV. The DNA for the CDR3 is TGTGCCAGCAGCCCCCGGGGGCCCAACCATCCTGGCGAGCAGTACGTC.

V usage is TRBV7-8 and J usage is TRBJ1-1, with 10 bases aligning to TRBD1. This CDR3 contains 15 residues. The trim removed 5 bases at V and 6 bases at J, leaving 9 bases unmatched. CDR1 is SGHVS and CDR2 is FQNEAQ in the germline V gene. The DNA of the CDR3 is TGTGCCAGCAGCCCAGGGGACAGGGGAAGGGCTGAAGCTTTCTTT. Its translation is CASSPGDRGRAEAFF.

This clonotype was observed a few times. The chain is built from TRBV19 and TRBJ2-5; TRBD2 aligns across 7 bases. Trimming at V came to 9 bases and at J to 5 bases, leaving 15 bases not matched to a gene. CDR1 LNHDA and CDR2 SQIVND come from the germline V gene (reference sequence). The CDR3 length is 15 residues. The CDR3, as DNA: TGTGCCAGCGGTAGTGGCGGGAGCTCGATCGAGACCCAGTACTTC. Protein product: CASGSGGSSIETQYF.

CDR3 DNA sequence: TGTGCCAGCAGCCAAGTACGAGGGGCCACCGGGGAGCTGTTTTTT. Translating gives CASSQVRGATGELFF. The chain joins TRBV3-1 to TRBJ2-2; D may be TRBD1 or TRBD2 (5 bases each). The germline CDR1 and CDR2 sequences are LGHDT and YNNKEL (reference sequence). CDR3 length: 15 amino acids. Trimming took 1 base from V and 4 from J, leaving 10 bases between them.